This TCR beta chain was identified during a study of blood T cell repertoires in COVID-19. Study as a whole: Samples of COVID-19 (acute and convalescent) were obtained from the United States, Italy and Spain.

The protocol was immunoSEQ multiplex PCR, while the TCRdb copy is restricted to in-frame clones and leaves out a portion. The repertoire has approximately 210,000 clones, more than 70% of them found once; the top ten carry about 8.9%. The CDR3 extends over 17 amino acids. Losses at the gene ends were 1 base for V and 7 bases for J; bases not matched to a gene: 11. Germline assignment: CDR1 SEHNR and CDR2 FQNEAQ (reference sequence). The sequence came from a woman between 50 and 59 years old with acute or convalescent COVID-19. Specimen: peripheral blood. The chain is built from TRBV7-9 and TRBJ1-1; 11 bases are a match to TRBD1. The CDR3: CASSLEGPGQGAGEAFF. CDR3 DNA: TGTGCCAGCAGCTTAGAGGGGCCTGGACAGGGGGCCGGTGAAGCTTTCTTT.